The 3 T cell receptor beta chains below all came from one sample that was sequenced in a study of CXCR3-negative and CXCR3-positive naive CD8 T cells. General observations from the study: TRB CDR3s of CXCR3-positive naive cells were more hydrophobic than those of CXCR3-negative naive cells.

Preparation of TRB cDNA libraries relied on 5' RACE carrying UMI labels. Reanalyzing the 5' RACE reads, TCRdb keeps one entry per CDR3 protein, without DNA. The listing records around 140,000 distinct CDR3 sequences. For these receptors, no antigen is known. The sequencing sample was made of naive CXCR3+ CD8+ T cells from blood. Subset described: CD45RO-CCR7+CD27+CD95- naive CD8+ T cells expressing CXCR3 (TNR3+). The origin of the receptors is a human donor in good health. Some clones in this sample may be carry-over from other donors' samples.

The chain has TRBV29-1 and TRBJ2-5; TCRdb picks TRBD1, but there is no DNA to check that call. The CDR3 runs 13 residues. Germline lookup yields CDR1 SQVTM and CDR2 ANQGSEA. CDR3 loop: CSVSGQGGETQYF.

The chain has TRBV28 and TRBJ2-5; TCRdb's assignment of TRBD2 cannot be checked, as there is no DNA. The CDR3 length is 18 residues. Germline V gene data show CDR1 as MDHEN and CDR2 as SYDVKM. CDR3 protein: CASHWGSISGGFQETQYF.

The chain joins TRBV11-2 to TRBJ2-5. CDR1 is SGHAT and CDR2 is FQNNGV in the germline V gene. This CDR3 has 16 amino acids. The chain's CDR3 is CASSQITDGAQETQYF.